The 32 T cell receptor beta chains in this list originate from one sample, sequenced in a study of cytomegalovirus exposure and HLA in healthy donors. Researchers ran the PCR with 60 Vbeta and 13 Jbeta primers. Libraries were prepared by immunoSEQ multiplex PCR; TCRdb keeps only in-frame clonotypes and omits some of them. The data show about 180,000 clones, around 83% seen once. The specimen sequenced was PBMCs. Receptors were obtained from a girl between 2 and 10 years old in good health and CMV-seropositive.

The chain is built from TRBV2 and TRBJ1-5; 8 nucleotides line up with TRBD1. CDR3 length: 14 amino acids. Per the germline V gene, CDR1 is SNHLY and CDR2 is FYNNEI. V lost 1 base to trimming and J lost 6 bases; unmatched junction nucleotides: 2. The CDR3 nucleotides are TGTGCCAGCAGTGAAGGACAGGGGCGTCAGCCCCAGCATTTT. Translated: CASSEGQGRQPQHF.

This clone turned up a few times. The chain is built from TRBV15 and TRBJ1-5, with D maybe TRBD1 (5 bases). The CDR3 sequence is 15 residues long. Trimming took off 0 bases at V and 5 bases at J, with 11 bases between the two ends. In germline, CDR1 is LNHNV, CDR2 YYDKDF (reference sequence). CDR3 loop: CATSRDIRTHQPQHF. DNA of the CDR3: TGTGCCACCAGCAGAGATATAAGGACACATCAGCCCCAGCATTTT.

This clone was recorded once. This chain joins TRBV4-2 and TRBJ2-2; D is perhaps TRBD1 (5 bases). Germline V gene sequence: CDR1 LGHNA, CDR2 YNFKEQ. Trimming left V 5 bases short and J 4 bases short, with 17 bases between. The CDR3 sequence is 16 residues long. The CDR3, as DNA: TGTGCCAGCAGCTCCTATCTCGGACATCGCACCGGGGAGCTGTTTTTT. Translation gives CASSSYLGHRTGELFF.

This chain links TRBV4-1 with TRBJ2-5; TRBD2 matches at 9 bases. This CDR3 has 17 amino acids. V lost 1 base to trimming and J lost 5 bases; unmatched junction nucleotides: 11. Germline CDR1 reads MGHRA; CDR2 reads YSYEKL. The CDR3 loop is CASSQVVGGRAPETQYF. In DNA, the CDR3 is TGCGCCAGCAGCCAAGTCGTTGGCGGGAGGGCACCGGAGACCCAGTACTTC.

The CDR3 is CASSAGPGQGAQGQFF. The CDR3 region has the DNA TGCGCCAGCAGCGCCGGACCGGGACAGGGGGCCCAAGGGCAGTTCTTC. The chain employs TRBV10-2 and TRBJ2-1; 12 nucleotides agree with TRBD1. CDR3 length equals 16 residues. The V and J ends lost 6 bases and 12 bases, in that order; junction bases with no gene match: 15. In germline, CDR1 is WSHSY, CDR2 SAAADI.

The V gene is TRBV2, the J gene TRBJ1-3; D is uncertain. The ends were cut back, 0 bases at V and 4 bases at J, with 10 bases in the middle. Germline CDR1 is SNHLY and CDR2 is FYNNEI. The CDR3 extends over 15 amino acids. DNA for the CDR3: TGTGCCAGCAGTGAAGCCGGACTCAGCGGAAACACCATATATTTT. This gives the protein CASSEAGLSGNTIYF.

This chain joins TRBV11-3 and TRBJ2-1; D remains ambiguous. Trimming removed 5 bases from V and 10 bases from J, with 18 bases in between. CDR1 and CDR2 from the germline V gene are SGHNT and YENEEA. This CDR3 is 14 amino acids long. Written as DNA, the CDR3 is TGTGCCAGCAGCCTTGGGTTCATGGGCAGGGAGCAGTTCTTC. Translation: CASSLGFMGREQFF.

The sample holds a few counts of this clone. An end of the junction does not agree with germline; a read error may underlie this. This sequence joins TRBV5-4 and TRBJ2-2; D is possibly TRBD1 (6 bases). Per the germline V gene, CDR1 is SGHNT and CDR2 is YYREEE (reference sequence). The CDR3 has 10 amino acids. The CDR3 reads CAWGPGELFF. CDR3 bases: TGTGCCTGGGGGCCCGGTGAGCTGTTTTTT.

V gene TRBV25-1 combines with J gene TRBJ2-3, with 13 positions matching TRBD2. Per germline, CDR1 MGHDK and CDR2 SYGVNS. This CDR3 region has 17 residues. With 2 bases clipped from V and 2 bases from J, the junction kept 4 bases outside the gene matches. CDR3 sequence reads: CASSELTSGRNTDTQYF. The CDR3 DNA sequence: TGTGCCAGCAGTGAACTGACTAGCGGGAGGAACACAGATACGCAGTATTTT.

The CDR3 sequence is CASSSTELGTSLQETQYF. The CDR3 DNA reads TGTGCCAGCAGCTCGACAGAATTAGGGACTAGCCTACAAGAGACCCAGTACTTC. The genes are TRBV5-6 and TRBJ2-5; 9 bases are shared with TRBD2. Trimming removed 3 bases from V and 2 bases from J; junction bases left unmatched: 14. Germline V CDR1 and CDR2: SGHDT, YYEEEE. The CDR3 has 18 amino acids.

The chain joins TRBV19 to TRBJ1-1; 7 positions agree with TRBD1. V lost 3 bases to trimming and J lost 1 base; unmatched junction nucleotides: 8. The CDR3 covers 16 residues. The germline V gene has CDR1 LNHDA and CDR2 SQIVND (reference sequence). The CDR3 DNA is TGTGCCAGTAGTATGCAGACAGGGTATCAGAACACTGAAGCTTTCTTT. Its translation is CASSMQTGYQNTEAFF.

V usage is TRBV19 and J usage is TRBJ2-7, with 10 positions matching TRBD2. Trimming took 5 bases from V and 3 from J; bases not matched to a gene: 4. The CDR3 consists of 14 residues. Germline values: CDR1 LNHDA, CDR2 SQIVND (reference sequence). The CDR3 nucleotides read TGTGCCAGTAGTCTCCTAGCGGGAGTCTACGAGCAGTACTTC. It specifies CASSLLAGVYEQYF.

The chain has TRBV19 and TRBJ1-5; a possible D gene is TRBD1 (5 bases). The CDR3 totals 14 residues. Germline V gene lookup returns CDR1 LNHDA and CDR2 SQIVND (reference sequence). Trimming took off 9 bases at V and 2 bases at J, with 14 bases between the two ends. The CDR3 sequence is CASQTDRRNQPQHF. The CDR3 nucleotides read TGTGCCAGCCAAACCGACAGACGCAATCAGCCCCAGCATTTT.

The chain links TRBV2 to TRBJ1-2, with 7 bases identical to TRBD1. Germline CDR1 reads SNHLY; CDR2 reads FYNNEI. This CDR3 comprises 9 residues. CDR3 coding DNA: TGTGACACGCACAGGGGTTACACCTTC. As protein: CDTHRGYTF.

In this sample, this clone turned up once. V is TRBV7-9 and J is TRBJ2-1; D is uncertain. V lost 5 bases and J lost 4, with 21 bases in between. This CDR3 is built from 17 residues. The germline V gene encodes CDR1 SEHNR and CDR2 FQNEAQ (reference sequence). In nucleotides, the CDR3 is TGTGCCAGCAGCCCCTACCGAAACTCATTATATTACAATGAGCAGTTCTTC. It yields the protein CASSPYRNSLYYNEQFF.

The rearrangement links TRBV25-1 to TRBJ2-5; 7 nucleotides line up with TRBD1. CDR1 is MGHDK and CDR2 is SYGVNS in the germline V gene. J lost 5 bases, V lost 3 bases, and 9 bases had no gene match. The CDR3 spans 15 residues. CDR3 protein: CASSDPYRGRETQYF. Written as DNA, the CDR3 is TGTGCCAGCAGTGACCCCTACAGGGGTAGGGAGACCCAGTACTTC.

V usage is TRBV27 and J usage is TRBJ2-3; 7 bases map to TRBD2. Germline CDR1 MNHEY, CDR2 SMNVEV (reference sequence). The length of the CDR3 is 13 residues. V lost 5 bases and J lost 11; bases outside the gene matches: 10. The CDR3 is CASSRSRDYGQYF. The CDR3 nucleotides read TGTGCCAGCAGTCGAAGCCGGGACTACGGGCAGTATTTT.

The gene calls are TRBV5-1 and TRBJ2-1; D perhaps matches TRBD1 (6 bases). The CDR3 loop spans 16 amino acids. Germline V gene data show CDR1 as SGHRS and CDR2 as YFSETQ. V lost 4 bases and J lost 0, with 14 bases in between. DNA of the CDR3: TGCGCCAGCAGCAGTATCAGGGGCAGCTCCTACAATGAGCAGTTCTTC. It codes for CASSSIRGSSYNEQFF.

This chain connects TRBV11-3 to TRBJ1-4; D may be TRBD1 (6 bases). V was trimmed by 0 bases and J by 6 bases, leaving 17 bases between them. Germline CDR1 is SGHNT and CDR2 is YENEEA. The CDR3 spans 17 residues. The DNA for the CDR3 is TGTGCCAGCAGCTTAGAAGTTGGCAGGGGCTGGGATGAAAAACTGTTTTTT. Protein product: CASSLEVGRGWDEKLFF.

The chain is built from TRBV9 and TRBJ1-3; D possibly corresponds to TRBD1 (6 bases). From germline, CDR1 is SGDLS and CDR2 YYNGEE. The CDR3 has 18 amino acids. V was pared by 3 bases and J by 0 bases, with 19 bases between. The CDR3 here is CASSAPLEDSNSGNTIYF. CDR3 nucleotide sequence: TGTGCCAGCAGCGCCCCCCTTGAGGACAGCAACTCTGGAAACACCATATATTTT.

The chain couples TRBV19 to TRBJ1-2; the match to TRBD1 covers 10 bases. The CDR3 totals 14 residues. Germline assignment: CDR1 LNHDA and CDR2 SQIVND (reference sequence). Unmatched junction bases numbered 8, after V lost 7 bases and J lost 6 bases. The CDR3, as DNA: TGTGCCAGTACTTACCGAGGACAGGGGGATGGCTACACCTTC. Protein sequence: CASTYRGQGDGYTF.

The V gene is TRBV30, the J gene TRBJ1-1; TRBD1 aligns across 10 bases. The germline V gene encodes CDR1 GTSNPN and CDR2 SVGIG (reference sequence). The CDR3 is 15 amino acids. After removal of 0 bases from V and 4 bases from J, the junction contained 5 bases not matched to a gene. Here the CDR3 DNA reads TGTGCCTGGAGTGTACATGGGACAGGGGTCACTGAAGCTTTCTTT. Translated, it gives CAWSVHGTGVTEAFF.

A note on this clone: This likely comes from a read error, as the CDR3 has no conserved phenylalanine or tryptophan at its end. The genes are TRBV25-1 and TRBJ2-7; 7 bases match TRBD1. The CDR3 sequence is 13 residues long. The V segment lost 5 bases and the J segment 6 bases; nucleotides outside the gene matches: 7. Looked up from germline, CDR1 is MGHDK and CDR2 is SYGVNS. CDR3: CASSRDSALEQYL. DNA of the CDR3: TGTGCCAGCAGTAGGGACAGTGCACTCGAGCAGTACCTC.

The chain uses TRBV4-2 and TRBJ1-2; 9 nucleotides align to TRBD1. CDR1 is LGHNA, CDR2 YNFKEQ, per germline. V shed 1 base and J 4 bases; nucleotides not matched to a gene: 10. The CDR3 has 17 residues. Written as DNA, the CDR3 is TGTGCCAGCAGCCAAGGACAGGGGGGCATTGTCGCCTATGGCTACACCTTC. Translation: CASSQGQGGIVAYGYTF.

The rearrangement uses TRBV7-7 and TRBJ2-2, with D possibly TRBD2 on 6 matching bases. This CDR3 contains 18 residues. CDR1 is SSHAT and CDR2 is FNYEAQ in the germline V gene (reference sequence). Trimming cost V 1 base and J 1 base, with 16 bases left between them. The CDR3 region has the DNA TGTGCCAGCAGCTTAGTATCTCGGGGGACCAAGAACACCGGGGAGCTGTTTTTT. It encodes CASSLVSRGTKNTGELFF.

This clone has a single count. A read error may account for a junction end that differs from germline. CDR3 nucleotides: TGCGCCAGCAGCTTGGAGACAAGAACAGATGCGCAGTATTTT. Its translation is CASSLETRTDAQYF. The chain employs TRBV5-1 and TRBJ2-3; D gene ambiguous. This CDR3 has 14 residues. The germline CDR1 and CDR2 sequences are SGHRS and YFSETQ.

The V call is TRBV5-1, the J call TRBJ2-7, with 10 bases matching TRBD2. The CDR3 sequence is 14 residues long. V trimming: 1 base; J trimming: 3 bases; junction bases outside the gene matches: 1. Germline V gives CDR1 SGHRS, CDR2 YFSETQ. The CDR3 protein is CASSLTSGIYEQYF. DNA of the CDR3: TGCGCCAGCAGCTTGACTAGCGGGATCTACGAGCAGTACTTC.

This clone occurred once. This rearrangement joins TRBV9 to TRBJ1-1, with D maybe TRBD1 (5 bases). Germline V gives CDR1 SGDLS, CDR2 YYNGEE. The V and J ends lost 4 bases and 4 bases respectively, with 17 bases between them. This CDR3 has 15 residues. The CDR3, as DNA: TGTGCCAGCAGCTCCTCCTTGGGGGGAGGCACTGAAGCTTTCTTT. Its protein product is CASSSSLGGGTEAFF.

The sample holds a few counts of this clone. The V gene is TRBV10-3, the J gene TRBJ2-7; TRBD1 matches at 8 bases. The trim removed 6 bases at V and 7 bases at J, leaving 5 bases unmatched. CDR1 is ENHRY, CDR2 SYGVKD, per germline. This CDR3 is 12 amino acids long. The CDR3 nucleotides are TGTGCCATCAGGACCAACAGGGGGGAGCAGTACTTC. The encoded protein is CAIRTNRGEQYF.

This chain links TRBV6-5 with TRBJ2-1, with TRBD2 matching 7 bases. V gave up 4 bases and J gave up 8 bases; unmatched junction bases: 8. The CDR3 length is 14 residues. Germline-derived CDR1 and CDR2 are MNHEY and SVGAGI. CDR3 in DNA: TGTGCCAGCAGTTCGCGGGAGCAAGGTCATGAGCAGTTCTTC. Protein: CASSSREQGHEQFF.

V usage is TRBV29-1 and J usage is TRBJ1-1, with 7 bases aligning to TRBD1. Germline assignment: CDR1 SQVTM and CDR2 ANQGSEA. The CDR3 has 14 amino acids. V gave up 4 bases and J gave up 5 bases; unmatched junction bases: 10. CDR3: CSVGADRRLTEAFF. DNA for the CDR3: TGCAGCGTTGGAGCGGACAGGAGATTGACTGAAGCTTTCTTT.

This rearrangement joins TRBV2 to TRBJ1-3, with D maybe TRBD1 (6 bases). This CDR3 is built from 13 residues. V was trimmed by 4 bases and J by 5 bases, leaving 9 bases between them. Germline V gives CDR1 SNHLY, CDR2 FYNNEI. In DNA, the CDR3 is TGTGCCAGCAGTGGGACAGACCGAAACACCATATATTTT. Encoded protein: CASSGTDRNTIYF.